The T cell receptor (beta chain) described here comes from a study of blood T cell repertoires in COVID-19. Whole-study context: Collection of acute and convalescent COVID-19 samples took place in the United States, Italy and Spain. From T cells, B-cell-depleted T cells, or PBMCs came the material, which was cDNA or gDNA.

The length of the CDR3 is 17 residues. Methods used by the authors: Reference gene primer amplification in the assay estimated nucleated cell counts. This table comes from immunoSEQ multiplex PCR, and its TCRdb copy is limited to in-frame clones, with some not included. V and J calls and clone size are copied from that table; D and trimming were computed from the DNA. The table has about 300,000 clones, roughly 86% seen once. This TCR was sampled from an older man with acute or convalescent COVID-19. The sample was peripheral blood. This chain links TRBV21-1 with TRBJ1-5; the D call in the table, TRBD1, was not verified against the DNA. TRBV21-1 is assigned pseudogene status. CDR3 protein: CASTQWDRVNSNQPQHF. The CDR3 DNA reads TGTGCCAGCACCCAATGGGACAGGGTAAATAGCAATCAGCCCCAGCATTTT.